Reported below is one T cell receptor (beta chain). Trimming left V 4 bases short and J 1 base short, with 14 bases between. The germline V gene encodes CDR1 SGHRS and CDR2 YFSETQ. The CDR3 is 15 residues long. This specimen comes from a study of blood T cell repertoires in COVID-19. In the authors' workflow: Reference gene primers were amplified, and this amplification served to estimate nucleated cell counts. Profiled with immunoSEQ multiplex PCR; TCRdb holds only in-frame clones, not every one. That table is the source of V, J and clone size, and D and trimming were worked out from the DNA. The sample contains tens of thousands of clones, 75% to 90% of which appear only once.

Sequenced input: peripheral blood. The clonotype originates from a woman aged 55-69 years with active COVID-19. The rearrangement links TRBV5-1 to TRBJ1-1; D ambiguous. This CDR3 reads CASSTWGERNTEAFF. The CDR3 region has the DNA TGCGCCAGCAGCACCTGGGGAGAAAGGAACACTGAAGCTTTCTTT.